This T cell receptor (beta chain) was recovered during a study of blood T cells in healthy people across ages. CDR1 and CDR2 from the germline V gene are SGDLS and YYNGEE. CDR3 length: 17 residues. J was trimmed by 2 bases and V by 4 bases; bases with no gene match: 15. Primers used in a second PCR of about 7 to 11 cycles were a sample-barcoded 5' primer and a J-beta primer mix. Per sample, CDR3-containing paired-end reads numbered at least 3 million. TCRdb itself ran the 5' RACE reads through MiXCR, one entry per CDR3 protein. Of 780,000 or so distinct CDR3 sequences in the sample, roughly three fifths were seen once.

The rearrangement joins TRBV9 to TRBJ2-7; TRBD2 agrees at 7 bases. This TCR came from a middle-aged man in good health. The sequencing sample was made of blood. The CDR3 sequence: CASSPTMMASGAYEQYF. CDR3 bases: TGTGCCAGCAGCCCCACTATGATGGCTAGCGGCGCCTACGAGCAGTACTTC.